These 30 T cell receptor beta chains were all obtained from the same sample, sequenced in a study of CD8 T cells in ankylosing spondylitis. TCRdb re-derived calls from the 5' RACE reads in MiXCR, one entry per CDR3 protein. The table shows around 150,000 distinct CDR3 sequences, with about 7% occurring only once. The specimen was blood, either unsorted or a sorted T cell fraction (not recorded which). These receptor sequences come from a female donor with ankylosing spondylitis or in good health (not recorded which).

There are many counts of this clonotype. This sequence joins TRBV4-3 and TRBJ1-3; no reliable D call. The ends were cut back, 1 base at V and 0 bases at J, with 7 bases in the middle. The CDR3 loop spans 15 amino acids. Germline CDR1 reads LGHNA; CDR2 reads YSLEER. CDR3 coding DNA: TGCGCCAGCAGCCAAGGATTCTTCTCTGGAAACACCATATATTTT. It codes for CASSQGFFSGNTIYF.

V usage is TRBV2 and J usage is TRBJ2-7; D is ambiguous. Per the germline V gene, CDR1 is SNHLY and CDR2 is FYNNEI. V lost 8 bases to trimming and J lost 0 bases, with 17 bases between them. The CDR3 covers 15 residues. Here the CDR3 reads CASCSSRASSYEQYF. The DNA of the CDR3 is TGTGCCAGCTGCTCGAGTAGGGCAAGCTCCTACGAGCAGTACTTC.

The genes are TRBV20-1 and TRBJ1-5; the D gene is possibly TRBD1 (5 bases). Germline loops: CDR1 DFQATT, CDR2 SNEGSKA (reference sequence). CDR3 size: 16 residues. Trimming took 5 bases from V and 1 from J, leaving 18 bases between them. The CDR3 here is CSAPIARGGSNQPQHF. The CDR3 DNA reads as TGCAGTGCTCCAATAGCTCGGGGGGGAAGCAATCAGCCCCAGCATTTT.

At least ten counts were recorded for this clonotype. The rearrangement links TRBV19 to TRBJ1-1; D unresolved. Trimming stripped 7 bases from V and 0 bases from J, with 12 bases between. Germline V gene data show CDR1 as LNHDA and CDR2 as SQIVND (reference sequence). The CDR3 has 14 residues. For the CDR3, the DNA is TGTGCCAGTAAGGTGGGCAACATGAACACTGAAGCTTTCTTT. Translation: CASKVGNMNTEAFF. Using reference TRBV19 and TRBJ1-1 for the parts outside the CDR3, the full variable domain is DGGITQSPKYLFRKEGQNVTLSCEQNLNHDAMYWYRQDPGQGLRLIYYSQIVNDFQKGDIAEGYSVSREKKESFPLTVTSAQKNPTAFYLCASKVGNMNTEAFFGQGTRLTVV.

This clonotype appeared many times. This chain connects TRBV12-3 or TRBV12-4 to TRBJ1-3, with D perhaps matching TRBD1 (6 bases). This CDR3 comprises 15 residues. Trimming left V 6 bases short and J 3 bases short, with 15 bases between. DNA for the CDR3: TGTGCCAGCAGACCCGGACAGAACGTTGGAAACACCATATATTTT. This sequence encodes CASRPGQNVGNTIYF.

This clonotype occurred many times. The chain is built from TRBV3-1 and TRBJ2-2; D may correspond to TRBD1 or TRBD2 (5 bases each). From germline, CDR1 is LGHDT and CDR2 YNNKEL (reference sequence). The CDR3 runs to 14 residues. V was trimmed by 3 bases and J by 3 bases, leaving 8 bases between them. The CDR3 loop reads CASSQGPHTGELFF. For the CDR3, the DNA is TGTGCCAGCAGCCAGGGACCTCACACCGGGGAGCTGTTTTTT. The full variable domain, with the rest looked up from reference TRBV3-1 and TRBJ2-2, is DTAVSQTPKYLVTQMGNDKSIKCEQNLGHDTMYWYKQDSKKFLKIMFSYNNKELIINETVPNRFSPKSPDKAHLNLHINSLELGDSAVYFCASSQGPHTGELFFGEGSRLTVL.

Many counts were recorded for this clonotype. The CDR3 here is CASSLQGGMNTEAFF. DNA for the CDR3: TGTGCCAGCAGTTTACAGGGAGGGATGAACACTGAAGCTTTCTTT. The chain has TRBV12-3 or TRBV12-4 and TRBJ1-1; TRBD1 is a possible D gene (5 bases). Trimming pared 2 bases from V and 0 bases from J, leaving 10 bases between. This CDR3 comprises 15 residues.

Ten or more counts support this clonotype. The J gene is TRBJ2-1, the V gene TRBV12-3 or TRBV12-4; TRBD2 aligns across 7 bases. The J segment lost 6 bases and the V segment lost 7 bases, leaving 12 bases of the junction unmatched. This CDR3 has 15 residues. CDR3 sequence: CASNLWASGFNEQFF. CDR3 DNA sequence: TGTGCCAGCAATCTTTGGGCTAGCGGATTCAATGAGCAGTTCTTC.

Ten or more counts support this clonotype. The CDR3 DNA reads as TGTGCCACCAGAACCGGGACAAAGAACACCGGGGAGCTGTTTTTT. It yields the protein CATRTGTKNTGELFF. The chain recombines TRBV7-9 with TRBJ2-2, with a possible D match to TRBD1 (6 bases). The V gene's germline CDR1 is SEHNR and CDR2 FQNEAQ (reference sequence). The ends were cut back, 10 bases at V and 1 base at J, with 16 bases in the middle. The CDR3 is made up of 15 amino acids.

This clonotype was found many times. This chain uses TRBV20-1 with TRBJ2-7; TRBD1 agrees at 8 bases. The CDR3 has 12 residues. V lost 6 bases, J lost 1 base, and 2 bases stayed unmatched. The V gene's germline CDR1 is DFQATT and CDR2 SNEGSKA (reference sequence). DNA for the CDR3: TGCAGTGCGGGGACAGGATCCTACGAGCAGTACTTC. Translation gives CSAGTGSYEQYF.

The chain uses TRBV20-1 and TRBJ1-1; the match to TRBD1 covers 8 bases. The germline V gene has CDR1 DFQATT and CDR2 SNEGSKA (reference sequence). The CDR3 totals 15 residues. The junction had 14 bases not matched to a gene; V was cut back by 6 bases and J by 5 bases. Here the CDR3 reads CSAGRGRRRKTEAFF. In DNA, the CDR3 is TGCAGTGCAGGCAGGGGGCGTAGAAGAAAAACTGAAGCTTTCTTT.

This clonotype showed up many times. V and J are TRBV12-3 or TRBV12-4 and TRBJ2-3; TRBD2 matches 12 bases. CDR3 size: 17 residues. Trimming at V came to 2 bases and at J to 0 bases, leaving 3 bases not matched to a gene. CDR3 amino acids: CASSLKLAGGSTDTQYF. Here the CDR3 DNA reads TGTGCCAGCAGTTTAAAACTAGCGGGGGGCAGCACAGATACGCAGTATTTT.

This clonotype has a count of ten or more. V gene TRBV7-2 combines with J gene TRBJ2-5; a possible D gene is TRBD1 (5 bases). Germline lookup yields CDR1 SGHTA and CDR2 FQGNSA. The V and J ends lost 0 bases and 4 bases respectively, with 9 bases between them. The CDR3 consists of 14 residues. CDR3 in DNA: TGTGCCAGCAGCTTAGCGCCGACAGCAGAGACCCAGTACTTC. Translating it yields CASSLAPTAETQYF. The variable domain in full, with the rest retrieved from reference TRBV7-2 and TRBJ2-5, is GAGVSQSPSNKVTEKGKDVELRCDPISGHTALYWYRQSLGQGLEFLIYFQGNSAPDKSGLPSDRFSAERTGGSVSTLTIQRTQQEDSAVYLCASSLAPTAETQYFGPGTRLLVL.

The chain couples TRBV30 to TRBJ2-7, with TRBD2 matching 7 bases. V was pared by 8 bases and J by 2 bases, with 3 bases of the junction left unmatched. CDR3 length: 11 amino acids. Germline CDR1 is GTSNPN and CDR2 is SVGIG (reference sequence). CDR3 nucleotide sequence: TGTGCCGGAGGGAGGGCCTACGAGCAGTACTTC. It yields the protein CAGGRAYEQYF.

This clonotype was detected ten times or more. The chain couples TRBV6-1 to TRBJ1-3; the D is unclear. Trimming cost V 11 bases and J 2 bases, with 13 bases left between them. This CDR3 contains 13 residues. CDR1 MNHNS and CDR2 SASEGT come from the germline V gene. The CDR3 DNA follows: TGTGCCTACTCTGAGGGAGCTGGAAACACCATATATTTT. Residues: CAYSEGAGNTIYF.

This clonotype was counted many times. The chain is built from TRBV20-1 and TRBJ1-2; D unresolved. The germline gives CDR1 DFQATT, CDR2 SNEGSKA (reference sequence). The V end lost 1 base, the J end lost 10 bases, and 19 bases lay between the germline ends. The CDR3 covers 14 residues. CDR3 region: CSARVPGWEIAYTF. The CDR3 DNA reads TGCAGTGCTAGAGTCCCTGGGTGGGAAATTGCCTACACCTTC.

This clonotype was counted ten times or more. The V gene is TRBV7-2, the J gene TRBJ1-3; no definite D call. V shed 5 bases and J shed 0 bases, with 14 bases lying between them. This CDR3 contains 16 residues. CDR1 SGHTA and CDR2 FQGNSA come from the germline V gene. CDR3 bases: TGTGCCAGCAGCCCGGCCGGTACAGCCTCTGGAAACACCATATATTTT. It translates to CASSPAGTASGNTIYF.

This rearrangement joins TRBV12-3 or TRBV12-4 to TRBJ1-3, with D unresolved. With 5 bases removed from V and 1 base from J, the gap between germline ends came to 12 bases. The CDR3 consists of 15 residues. The CDR3 spells CASSKMGISGNTIYF. The CDR3 region has the DNA TGTGCCAGCAGTAAGATGGGGATTTCTGGAAACACCATATATTTT.

The chain employs TRBV11-2 and TRBJ2-7; D remains ambiguous. CDR3 length equals 14 residues. V lost 6 bases to trimming and J lost 3 bases, with 15 bases between them. Germline CDR1 reads SGHAT; CDR2 reads FQNNGV. This CDR3 reads CASRSIRHLYEQYF. DNA for the CDR3: TGTGCCAGCAGATCCATCAGACACCTCTACGAGCAGTACTTC.

This clonotype was seen at least ten times. The junction departs from the called germline gene at one end, perhaps through a read error. The genes are TRBV7-7 and TRBJ1-2; weak D call: TRBD1 (6 bases). From germline, CDR1 is SSHAT and CDR2 FNYEAQ (reference sequence). The CDR3 covers 14 residues. For the CDR3, the DNA is TGTGCTAGCAGCTTAAATCGGGCAGGGGATGGCTACACCTTC. Its translation is CASSLNRAGDGYTF.

This clonotype has a count of ten or more. The CDR3 bases are TGTGCCACCAGCAGAGATAGTGGGGGACGGAACTATGGCTACACCTTC. Its protein product is CATSRDSGGRNYGYTF. This rearrangement joins TRBV15 to TRBJ1-2, with D maybe TRBD1 (5 bases). In germline, CDR1 is LNHNV, CDR2 YYDKDF (reference sequence). This CDR3 comprises 16 residues. V was pared by 0 bases and J by 2 bases, with 13 bases between.

At least ten counts were recorded for this clonotype. The chain carries TRBV29-1 and TRBJ1-2, with D possibly being TRBD1 (6 bases). Germline assignment: CDR1 SQVTM and CDR2 ANQGSEA. Between the trimmed V and J ends, which lost 2 bases and 6 bases, there was a span of 13 bases. The CDR3 is 13 amino acids. The CDR3 bases are TGCAGCGTTGAATTGGGGGCCTGGGATGGCTACACCTTC. Translated, it gives CSVELGAWDGYTF.

In its sample, this clonotype was seen many times. This chain links TRBV15 with TRBJ2-3; D gene ambiguous. CDR1 and CDR2 from the germline V gene are LNHNV and YYDKDF (reference sequence). This CDR3 spans 16 amino acids. The ends were cut back, 0 bases at V and 1 base at J, with 11 bases in the middle. In DNA, the CDR3 is TGTGCCACCAGCAGAGATGGTGGCGACCGCACAGATACGCAGTATTTT. As protein: CATSRDGGDRTDTQYF.

This clonotype came up many times. The chain uses TRBV6-1 and TRBJ2-1; the match to TRBD2 covers 10 bases. The CDR3 contains 17 residues. The ends lost 6 bases at V and 4 bases at J; junction bases unmatched: 12. Germline V gene lookup returns CDR1 MNHNS and CDR2 SASEGT. The CDR3 sequence is CASSLGFVAGGYNEQFF. CDR3 DNA sequence: TGTGCCAGCAGCCTAGGGTTCGTAGCGGGGGGATACAATGAGCAGTTCTTC.

This clonotype was found many times. This chain joins TRBV7-2 and TRBJ2-2, with D possibly being TRBD1 or TRBD2 (5 bases each). V lost 5 bases and J lost 2, with 12 bases in between. Germline CDR1 is SGHTA and CDR2 is FQGNSA. The CDR3 length is 15 residues. The CDR3 loop reads CASSPWDRNTGELFF. The CDR3, as DNA: TGTGCCAGCAGCCCGTGGGACCGTAACACCGGGGAGCTGTTTTTT.

The chain has TRBV23-1 and TRBJ1-3; D not resolved. TRBV23-1 is placed among ORFs of uncertain function. The length of the CDR3 is 15 residues. V was shortened by 4 bases and J by 0 bases, with 10 bases between the two germline ends. The CDR3 region is CASSRGRFSGNTIYF. The CDR3 DNA sequence: TGCGCCAGCAGTCGCGGGCGGTTCTCTGGAAACACCATATATTTT.

This clonotype appeared many times. The chain combines TRBV12-3 or TRBV12-4 with TRBJ2-5, with D perhaps TRBD1 (6 bases). V dropped 6 bases and J dropped 1 base, with 12 bases sitting between them. The CDR3 is 14 amino acids. The DNA for the CDR3 is TGTGCCAGCAGAACCGGGACACTCCAAGAGACCCAGTACTTC. It is translated as CASRTGTLQETQYF.

In this sample, this clonotype turned up many times. The CDR3 DNA is TGTGCCAGCAGCGTAGGGTTGGAGGACGAGACCATATATTTT. Its protein product is CASSVGLEDETIYF. The rearrangement uses TRBV9 and TRBJ1-3; D is unclear. This CDR3 has 14 residues. V was clipped by 0 bases and J by 10 bases, with 14 bases between them. CDR1 is SGDLS, CDR2 YYNGEE, per germline.

The genes are TRBV2 and TRBJ1-5; the match to TRBD1 covers 9 bases. The CDR3 length is 15 residues. Germline V gene lookup returns CDR1 SNHLY and CDR2 FYNNEI. J gave up 4 bases and V 6 bases, and 7 bases lay outside the gene matches. CDR3 protein: CASSETGGENQPQHF. DNA of the CDR3: TGTGCCAGCAGCGAAACAGGGGGCGAAAATCAGCCCCAGCATTTT.

This clonotype was recorded at least ten times. The chain uses TRBV20-1 and TRBJ1-2, with D uncertain. Germline values: CDR1 DFQATT, CDR2 SNEGSKA (reference sequence). This CDR3 comprises 12 residues. Trimming took off 4 bases at V and 0 bases at J, with 6 bases between the two ends. The CDR3 DNA sequence: TGCAGTGCTAAGATAGCTAACTATGGCTACACCTTC. Its translation is CSAKIANYGYTF.